This T cell receptor (beta chain) was recovered during a study of control samples from healthy donors and cancer patients. The CDR3 is 16 residues long. Germline trimming cut 5 bases from V and 4 bases from J; bases unmatched to any gene: 12. The germline gives CDR1 SGHVS, CDR2 FQNEAQ. Generated by immunoSEQ multiplex PCR, the TCRdb table keeps only in-frame clones and is missing some. The sample shows 150,000 to 200,000 clones, over 85% of them seen only once. The sequenced sample consisted of blood. The gene calls are TRBV7-8 and TRBJ1-2; 8 bases are a match to TRBD1. The sequence was obtained from a man younger than 40 in good health. CDR3 sequence (DNA): TGTGCCAGCAGCCACTTACTGCAGGGGGCGATCTATGGCTACACCTTC. Translated, it gives CASSHLLQGAIYGYTF.